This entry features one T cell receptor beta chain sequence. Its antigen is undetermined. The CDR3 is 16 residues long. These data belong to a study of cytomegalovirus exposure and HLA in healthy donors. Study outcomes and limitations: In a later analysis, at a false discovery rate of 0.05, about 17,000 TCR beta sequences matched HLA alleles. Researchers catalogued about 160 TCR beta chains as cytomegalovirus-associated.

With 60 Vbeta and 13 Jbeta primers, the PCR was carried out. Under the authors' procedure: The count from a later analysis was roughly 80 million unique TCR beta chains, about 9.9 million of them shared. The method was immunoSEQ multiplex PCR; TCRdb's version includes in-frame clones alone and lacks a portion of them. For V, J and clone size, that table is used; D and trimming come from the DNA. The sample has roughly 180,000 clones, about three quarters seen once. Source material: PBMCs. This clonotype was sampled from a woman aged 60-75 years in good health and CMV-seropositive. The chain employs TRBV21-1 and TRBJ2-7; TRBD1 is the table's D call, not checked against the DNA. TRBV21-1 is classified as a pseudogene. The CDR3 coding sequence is TGTGCCAGCAGCAAGAAAAGGGGGCTTGTCGCCTACGAGCAGTACTTC. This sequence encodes CASSKKRGLVAYEQYF.